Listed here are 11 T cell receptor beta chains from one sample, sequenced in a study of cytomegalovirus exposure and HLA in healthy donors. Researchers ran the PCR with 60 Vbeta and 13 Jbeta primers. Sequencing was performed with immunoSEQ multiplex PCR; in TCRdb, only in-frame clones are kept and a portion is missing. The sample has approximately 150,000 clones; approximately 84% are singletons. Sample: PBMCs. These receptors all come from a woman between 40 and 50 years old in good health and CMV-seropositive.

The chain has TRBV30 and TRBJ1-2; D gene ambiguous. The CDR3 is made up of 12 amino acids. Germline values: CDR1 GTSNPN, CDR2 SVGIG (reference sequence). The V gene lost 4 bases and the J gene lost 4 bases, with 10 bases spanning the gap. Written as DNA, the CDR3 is TGTGCCTGGACGGAGGGCTCCTATGGCTACACCTTC. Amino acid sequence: CAWTEGSYGYTF. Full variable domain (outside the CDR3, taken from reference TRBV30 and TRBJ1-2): SQTIHQWPATLVQPVGSPLSLECTVEGTSNPNLYWYRQAAGRGLQLLFYSVGIGQISSEVPQNLSASRPQDRQFILSSKKLLLSDSGFYLCAWTEGSYGYTFGSGTRLTVV.

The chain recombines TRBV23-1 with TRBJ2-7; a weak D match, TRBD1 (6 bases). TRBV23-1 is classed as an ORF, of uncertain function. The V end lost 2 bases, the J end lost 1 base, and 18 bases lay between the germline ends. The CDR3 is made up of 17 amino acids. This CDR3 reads CASSQLSRTALSYEQYF. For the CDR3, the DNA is TGCGCCAGCAGTCAACTCTCCCGGACAGCCCTTTCCTACGAGCAGTACTTC.

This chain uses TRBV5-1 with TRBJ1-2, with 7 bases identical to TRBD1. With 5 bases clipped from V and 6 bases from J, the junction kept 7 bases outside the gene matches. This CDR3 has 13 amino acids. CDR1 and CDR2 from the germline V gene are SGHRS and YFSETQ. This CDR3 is CASSPGTEDGYTF. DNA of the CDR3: TGCGCCAGCAGTCCCGGGACAGAGGATGGCTACACCTTC.

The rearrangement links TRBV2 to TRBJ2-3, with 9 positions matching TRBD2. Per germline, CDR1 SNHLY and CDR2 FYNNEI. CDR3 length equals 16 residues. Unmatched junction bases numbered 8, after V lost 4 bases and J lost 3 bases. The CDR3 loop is CASSVQAGGRTDTQYF. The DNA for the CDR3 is TGTGCCAGCAGTGTTCAGGCGGGGGGGCGGACAGATACGCAGTATTTT.

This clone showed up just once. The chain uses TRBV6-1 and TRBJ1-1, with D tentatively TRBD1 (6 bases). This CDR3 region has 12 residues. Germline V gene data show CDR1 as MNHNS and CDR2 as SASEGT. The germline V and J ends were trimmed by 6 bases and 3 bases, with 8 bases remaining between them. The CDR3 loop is CASSTGYTEAFF. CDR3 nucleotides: TGTGCCAGCAGCACAGGGTACACTGAAGCTTTCTTT.

This CDR3 reads CAWSVQDTGELFF. The CDR3 DNA sequence: TGTGCCTGGAGTGTACAGGACACCGGGGAGCTGTTTTTT. The rearrangement uses TRBV30 and TRBJ2-2, with a tentative D call TRBD1 (5 bases). Germline V gene lookup returns CDR1 GTSNPN and CDR2 SVGIG (reference sequence). The length of the CDR3 is 13 residues. The ends were cut back, 0 bases at V and 3 bases at J, with 5 bases in the middle.

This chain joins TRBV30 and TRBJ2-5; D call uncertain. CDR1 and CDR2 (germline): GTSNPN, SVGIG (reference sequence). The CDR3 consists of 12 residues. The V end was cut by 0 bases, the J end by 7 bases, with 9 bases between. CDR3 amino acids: CAWSVSQATQYF. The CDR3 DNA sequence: TGTGCCTGGAGTGTTTCCCAGGCGACCCAGTACTTC.

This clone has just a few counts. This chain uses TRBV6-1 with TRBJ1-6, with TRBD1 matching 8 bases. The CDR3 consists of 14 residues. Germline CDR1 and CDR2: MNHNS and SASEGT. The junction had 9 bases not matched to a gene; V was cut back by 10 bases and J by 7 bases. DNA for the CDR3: TGTGCCACTCAGGGGGCCCCAGGGAATTCACCCCTCCACTTT. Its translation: CATQGAPGNSPLHF.

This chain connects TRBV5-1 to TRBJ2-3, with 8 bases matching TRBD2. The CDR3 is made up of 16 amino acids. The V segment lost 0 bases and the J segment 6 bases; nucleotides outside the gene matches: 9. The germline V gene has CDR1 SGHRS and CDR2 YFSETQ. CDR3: CASSLVGGGSVDTQYF. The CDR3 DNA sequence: TGCGCCAGCAGCTTGGTAGGCGGGGGGTCCGTGGATACGCAGTATTTT.

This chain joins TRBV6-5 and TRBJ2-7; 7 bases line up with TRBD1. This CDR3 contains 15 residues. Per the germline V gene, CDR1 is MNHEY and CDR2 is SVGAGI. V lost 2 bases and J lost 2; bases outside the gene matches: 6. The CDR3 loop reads CASSYAAGTAYEQYF. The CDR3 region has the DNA TGTGCCAGCAGTTACGCCGCCGGGACAGCCTACGAGCAGTACTTC.

DNA for the CDR3: TGTGCCAGTAGTATAGCGGGGGGGCTGATCCAAGAGACCCAGTACTTC. Translation gives CASSIAGGLIQETQYF. V is TRBV19 and J is TRBJ2-5; 8 nucleotides match TRBD2. The trim removed 1 base at V and 1 base at J, leaving 5 bases unmatched. The germline CDR1 and CDR2 sequences are LNHDA and SQIVND (reference sequence). CDR3 length: 16 residues.